These 10 T cell receptor beta chains were sequenced from one sample in a study of blood T cell repertoires in COVID-19. Sequencing was performed with immunoSEQ multiplex PCR; in TCRdb, only in-frame clones are kept and a portion is missing. The sample shows roughly 100,000 clones, 70% to 80% of them seen only once. The sequencing sample was made of peripheral blood. The origin of the receptors is a man older than 75 with COVID-19, enrolled during active disease.

This clone was seen a few times. This chain uses TRBV21-1 with TRBJ2-1; the D call TRBD2 from the table was never checked on the DNA. TRBV21-1 is a pseudogene segment. CDR3 length equals 17 residues. This CDR3 reads CASSKEVAGTPINEQFF. DNA of the CDR3: TGTGCCAGCAGCAAAGAGGTAGCGGGGACACCAATCAATGAGCAGTTCTTC.

The V and J genes are TRBV5-1 and TRBJ2-7; 8 bases fit TRBD2. The CDR3 extends over 16 amino acids. The germline V gene has CDR1 SGHRS and CDR2 YFSETQ. V shed 4 bases and J 2 bases; nucleotides not matched to a gene: 11. CDR3 sequence: CASSVATSGGPYEQYF. Here the CDR3 DNA reads TGCGCCAGCAGCGTCGCCACTAGCGGAGGGCCCTACGAGCAGTACTTC.

This chain links TRBV3-1 (or the pseudogene TRBV3-2) with TRBJ1-5, with 9 bases aligning to TRBD1. Trimming cost V 4 bases and J 1 base; bases outside gene matches: 2. Per the germline V gene, CDR1 is LGHDT and CDR2 is YNNKEL (reference sequence). This CDR3 is 15 amino acids long. The CDR3 nucleotides read TGTGCCAGCAGCCCCGGGACAGGGAGCAATCAGCCCCAGCATTTT. As protein: CASSPGTGSNQPQHF.

The genes are TRBV2 and TRBJ2-5; 11 bases align to TRBD1. J was trimmed by 5 bases and V by 8 bases; bases with no gene match: 1. The germline V gene encodes CDR1 SNHLY and CDR2 FYNNEI. This CDR3 comprises 12 residues. The CDR3 region has the DNA TGTGCCAGCGGGGACAGGGGGGAGACCCAGTACTTC. Translation gives CASGDRGETQYF. The full variable domain, rest sourced from reference TRBV2 and TRBJ2-5, is EPEVTQTPSHQVTQMGQEVILRCVPISNHLYFYWYRQILGQKVEFLVSFYNNEISEKSEIFDDQFSVERPDGSNFTLKIRSTKLEDSAMYFCASGDRGETQYFGPGTRLLVL.

The CDR3 DNA reads as TGTGCCAGCAGTTCGGACAGGGAACCAAATGGAGAGACCCAGTACTTC. This codes for CASSSDREPNGETQYF. This sequence joins TRBV28 and TRBJ2-5, with TRBD1 identical over 8 bases. There are 16 residues in the CDR3. V lost 4 bases and J lost 4; bases outside the gene matches: 11. CDR1 is MDHEN and CDR2 is SYDVKM in the germline V gene.

The V gene is TRBV2, the J gene TRBJ2-5; a weak D match, TRBD2 (7 bases). V lost 6 bases, J lost 7 bases, and 15 bases lay in between. CDR3 length: 13 residues. Germline V gene sequence: CDR1 SNHLY, CDR2 FYNNEI. The CDR3 DNA is TGTGCCAGCAGACCAGAGGGGGAGGGGACCCAGTACTTC. This codes for CASRPEGEGTQYF.

Comments on this clone: The sample has other DNA sequences that encode this CDR3 too. The rearrangement links TRBV19 to TRBJ2-1; D is perhaps TRBD1 or TRBD2 (7 bases each). Germline values: CDR1 LNHDA, CDR2 SQIVND (reference sequence). This CDR3 is built from 15 residues. V lost 6 bases and J 9 bases, leaving 21 bases between the germline ends. For the CDR3, the DNA is TGTGCCAGTAGCATACAGGGGATGGGAGGGAGTGAGCAGTTCTTC. Amino acids: CASSIQGMGGSEQFF.

The V call is TRBV4-3, the J call TRBJ1-6; 7 bases line up with TRBD1. CDR1 is LGHNA, CDR2 YSLEER, per germline. Trimming cost V 1 base and J 2 bases; bases outside gene matches: 8. This CDR3 region has 18 residues. DNA of the CDR3: TGCGCCAGCAGCCAAGCGATGGGGACAGAGACCTATAATTCACCCCTCCACTTT. Translated, it gives CASSQAMGTETYNSPLHF.

V and J are TRBV28 and TRBJ1-2; the D is unclear. The CDR3 spans 13 residues. Looked up from germline, CDR1 is MDHEN and CDR2 is SYDVKM. The V gene lost 7 bases and the J gene lost 4 bases, with 13 bases spanning the gap. The CDR3 DNA sequence: TGTGCCAGCATTCGGCAGGCGGGCTATGGCTACACCTTC. Its protein is CASIRQAGYGYTF.

The chain has TRBV7-8 and TRBJ2-7; TRBD2 might be the D (5 bases). Trimming left V 3 bases short and J 6 bases short, with 12 bases between. Germline V gene sequence: CDR1 SGHVS, CDR2 FQNEAQ. The CDR3 sequence is 13 residues long. The CDR3 DNA reads TGTGCCAGCAGCTTCGGGGATGTAGGCGAGCAGTACTTC. Its translation is CASSFGDVGEQYF.